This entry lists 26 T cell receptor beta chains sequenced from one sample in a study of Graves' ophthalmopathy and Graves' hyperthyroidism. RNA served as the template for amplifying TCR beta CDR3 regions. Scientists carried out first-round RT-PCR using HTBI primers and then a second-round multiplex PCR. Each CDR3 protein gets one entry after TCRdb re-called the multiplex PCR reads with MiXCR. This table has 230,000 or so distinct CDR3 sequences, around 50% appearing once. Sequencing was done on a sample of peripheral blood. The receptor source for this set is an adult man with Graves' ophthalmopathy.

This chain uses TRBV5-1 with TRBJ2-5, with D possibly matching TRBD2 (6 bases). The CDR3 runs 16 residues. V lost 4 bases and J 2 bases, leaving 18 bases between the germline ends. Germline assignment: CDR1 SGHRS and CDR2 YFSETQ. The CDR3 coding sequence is TGCGCCAGCAGCGTGGCGGGGAAGAGGGGACAAGAGACCCAGTACTTC. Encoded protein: CASSVAGKRGQETQYF.

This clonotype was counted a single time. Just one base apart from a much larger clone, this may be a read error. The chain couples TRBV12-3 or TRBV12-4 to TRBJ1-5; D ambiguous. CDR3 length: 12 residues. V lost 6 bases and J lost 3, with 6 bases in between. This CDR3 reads CASSQDNQPQHF. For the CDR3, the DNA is TGTGCCAGCAGCCAGGACAATCAGCCCCAGCATTTT.

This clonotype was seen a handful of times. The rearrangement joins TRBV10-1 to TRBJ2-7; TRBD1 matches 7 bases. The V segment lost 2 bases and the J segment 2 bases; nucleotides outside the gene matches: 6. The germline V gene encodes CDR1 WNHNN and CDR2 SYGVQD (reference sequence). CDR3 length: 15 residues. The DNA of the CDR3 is TGCGCCAGCAGTGAGGACAGGGATCTCACCTACGAGCAGTACTTC. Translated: CASSEDRDLTYEQYF.

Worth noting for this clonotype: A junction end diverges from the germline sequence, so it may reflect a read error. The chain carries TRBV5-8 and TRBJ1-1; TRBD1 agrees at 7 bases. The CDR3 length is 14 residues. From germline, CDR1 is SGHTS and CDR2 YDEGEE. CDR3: CASSFRTGDTEAFF. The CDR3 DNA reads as TGCGCCAGCAGCTTTAGGACAGGAGACACTGAAGCTTTCTTT. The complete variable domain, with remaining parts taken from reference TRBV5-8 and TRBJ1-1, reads EAGVTQSPTHLIKTRGQQATLRCSPISGHTSVYWYQQALGLGLQFLLWYDEGEERNRGNFPPRFSGRQFPNYSSELNVNALELEDSALYLCASSFRTGDTEAFFGQGTRLTVV.

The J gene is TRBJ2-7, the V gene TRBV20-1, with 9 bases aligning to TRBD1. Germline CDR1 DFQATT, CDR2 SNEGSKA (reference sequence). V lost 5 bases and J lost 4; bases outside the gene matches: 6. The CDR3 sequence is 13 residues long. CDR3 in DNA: TGCAGTGCTCGAGGGACAGGGTCGTACGAGCAGTACTTC. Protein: CSARGTGSYEQYF.

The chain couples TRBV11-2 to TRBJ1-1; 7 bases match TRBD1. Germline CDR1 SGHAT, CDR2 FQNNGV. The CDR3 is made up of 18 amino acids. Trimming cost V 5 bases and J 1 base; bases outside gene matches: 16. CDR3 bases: TGTGCCAGCAGCCCATACCCCACAGGGGTAGGACCGAACACTGAAGCTTTCTTT. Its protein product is CASSPYPTGVGPNTEAFF.

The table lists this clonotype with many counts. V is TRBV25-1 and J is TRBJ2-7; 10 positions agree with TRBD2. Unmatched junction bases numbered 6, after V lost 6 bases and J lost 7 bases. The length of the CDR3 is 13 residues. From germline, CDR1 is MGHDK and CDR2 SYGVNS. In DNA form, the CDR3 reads TGTGCCAGCAGCCGGGGACTAGCGCGGGAGCAGTACTTC. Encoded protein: CASSRGLAREQYF.

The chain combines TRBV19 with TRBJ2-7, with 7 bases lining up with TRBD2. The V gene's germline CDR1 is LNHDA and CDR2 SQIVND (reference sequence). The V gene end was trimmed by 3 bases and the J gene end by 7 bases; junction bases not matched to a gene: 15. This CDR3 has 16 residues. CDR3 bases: TGTGCCAGTAGTATCGTCGGGGGTCTAGCGGACAATGAGCAGTACTTC. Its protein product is CASSIVGGLADNEQYF. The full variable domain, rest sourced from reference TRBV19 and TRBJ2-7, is DGGITQSPKYLFRKEGQNVTLSCEQNLNHDAMYWYRQDPGQGLRLIYYSQIVNDFQKGDIAEGYSVSREKKESFPLTVTSAQKNPTAFYLCASSIVGGLADNEQYFGPGTRLTVT.

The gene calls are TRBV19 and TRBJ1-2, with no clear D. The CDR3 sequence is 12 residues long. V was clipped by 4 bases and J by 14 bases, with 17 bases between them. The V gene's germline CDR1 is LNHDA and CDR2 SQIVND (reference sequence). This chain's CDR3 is CASSTYGGPKTF. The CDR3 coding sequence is TGTGCCAGTAGTACTTATGGAGGGCCAAAAACCTTC.

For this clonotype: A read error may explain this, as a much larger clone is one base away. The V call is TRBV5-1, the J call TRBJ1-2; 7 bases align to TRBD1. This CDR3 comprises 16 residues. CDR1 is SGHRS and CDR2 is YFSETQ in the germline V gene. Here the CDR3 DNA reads TGTGCCAGCTCCGAACCCGCGGGCAGGGGGATCTATGGCTACACCTTC. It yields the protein CASSEPAGRGIYGYTF. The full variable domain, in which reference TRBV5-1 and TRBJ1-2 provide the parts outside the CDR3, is KAGVTQTPRYLIKTRGQQVTLSCSPISGHRSVSWYQQTPGQGLQFLFEYFSETQRNKGNFPGRFSGRQFSNSRSEMNVSTLELGDSALYLCASSEPAGRGIYGYTFGSGTRLTVV.

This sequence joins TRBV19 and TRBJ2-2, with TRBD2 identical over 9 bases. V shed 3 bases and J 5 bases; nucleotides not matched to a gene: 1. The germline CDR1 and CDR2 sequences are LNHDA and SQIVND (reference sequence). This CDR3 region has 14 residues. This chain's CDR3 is CASSMGLATGELFF. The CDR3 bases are TGTGCCAGTAGTATGGGACTAGCTACCGGGGAGCTGTTTTTT.

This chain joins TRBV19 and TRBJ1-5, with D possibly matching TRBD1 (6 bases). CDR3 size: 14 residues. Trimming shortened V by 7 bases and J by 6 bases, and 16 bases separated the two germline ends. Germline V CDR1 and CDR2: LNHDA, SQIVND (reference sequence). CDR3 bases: TGTGCCAGTACCCCCGAGGGACACCTTCAGCCCCAGCATTTT. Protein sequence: CASTPEGHLQPQHF. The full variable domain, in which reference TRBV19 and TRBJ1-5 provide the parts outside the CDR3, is DGGITQSPKYLFRKEGQNVTLSCEQNLNHDAMYWYRQDPGQGLRLIYYSQIVNDFQKGDIAEGYSVSREKKESFPLTVTSAQKNPTAFYLCASTPEGHLQPQHFGDGTRLSIL.

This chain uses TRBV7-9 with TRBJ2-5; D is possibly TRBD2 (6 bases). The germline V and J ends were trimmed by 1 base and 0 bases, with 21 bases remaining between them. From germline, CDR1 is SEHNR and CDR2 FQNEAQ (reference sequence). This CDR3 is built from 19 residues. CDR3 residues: CASSLVHSMGGLYQETQYF. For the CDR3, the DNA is TGTGCCAGCAGCTTAGTGCATTCGATGGGAGGCTTATACCAAGAGACCCAGTACTTC.

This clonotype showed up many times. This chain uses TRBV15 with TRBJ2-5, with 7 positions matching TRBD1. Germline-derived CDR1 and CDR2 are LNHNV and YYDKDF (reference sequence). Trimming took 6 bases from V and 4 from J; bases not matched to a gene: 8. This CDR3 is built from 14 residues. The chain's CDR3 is CATRREQGTETQYF. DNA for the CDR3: TGTGCCACCAGGCGCGAACAGGGGACAGAGACCCAGTACTTC.

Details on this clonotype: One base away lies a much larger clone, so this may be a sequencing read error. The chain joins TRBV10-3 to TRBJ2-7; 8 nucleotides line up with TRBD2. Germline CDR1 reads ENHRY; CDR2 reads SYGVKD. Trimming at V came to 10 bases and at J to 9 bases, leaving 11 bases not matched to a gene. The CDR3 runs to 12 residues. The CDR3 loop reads CASRTAGGGQYF. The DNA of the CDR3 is TGTGCCAGCAGGACGGCGGGGGGCGGGCAGTACTTC.

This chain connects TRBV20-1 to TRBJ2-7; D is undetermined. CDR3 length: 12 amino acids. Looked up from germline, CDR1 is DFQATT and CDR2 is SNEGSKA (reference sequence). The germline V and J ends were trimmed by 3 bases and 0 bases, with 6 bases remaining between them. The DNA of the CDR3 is TGCAGTGCTAGTGCTAGCTCCTACGAGCAGTACTTC. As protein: CSASASSYEQYF.

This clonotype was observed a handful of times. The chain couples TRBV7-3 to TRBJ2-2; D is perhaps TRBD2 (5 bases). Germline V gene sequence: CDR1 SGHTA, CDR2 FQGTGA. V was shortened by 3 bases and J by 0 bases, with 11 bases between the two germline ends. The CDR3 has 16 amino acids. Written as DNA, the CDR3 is TGTGCCAGCAGCTTCACGCGGGTTACGAACACCGGGGAGCTGTTTTTT. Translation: CASSFTRVTNTGELFF.

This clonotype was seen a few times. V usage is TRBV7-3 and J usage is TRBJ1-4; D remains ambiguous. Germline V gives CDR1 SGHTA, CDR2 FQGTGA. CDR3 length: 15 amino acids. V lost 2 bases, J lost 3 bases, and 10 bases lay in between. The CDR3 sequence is CASSLGVAANEKLFF. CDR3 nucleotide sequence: TGTGCCAGCAGCTTAGGAGTTGCCGCTAATGAAAAACTGTTTTTT.

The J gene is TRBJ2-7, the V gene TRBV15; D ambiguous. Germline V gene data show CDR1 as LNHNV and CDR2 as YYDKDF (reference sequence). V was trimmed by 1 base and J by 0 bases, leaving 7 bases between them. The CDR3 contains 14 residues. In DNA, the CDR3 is TGTGCCACCAGCAGAGCCCAGTCCTCCTACGAGCAGTACTTC. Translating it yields CATSRAQSSYEQYF.

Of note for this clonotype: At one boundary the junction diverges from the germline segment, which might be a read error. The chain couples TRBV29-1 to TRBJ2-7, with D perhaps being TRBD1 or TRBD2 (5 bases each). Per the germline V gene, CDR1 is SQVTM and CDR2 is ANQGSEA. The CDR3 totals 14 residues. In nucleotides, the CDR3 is TGCAGCGTAGAAGGGGACGGAGGCTCCTACGAGCAGTACTTC. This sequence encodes CSVEGDGGSYEQYF.

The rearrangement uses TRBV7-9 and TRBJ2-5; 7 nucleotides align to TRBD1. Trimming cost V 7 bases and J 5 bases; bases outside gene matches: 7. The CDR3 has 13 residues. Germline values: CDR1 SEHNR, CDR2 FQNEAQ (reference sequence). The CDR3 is CASTIVQGETQYF. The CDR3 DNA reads TGTGCCAGCACCATAGTACAGGGGGAGACCCAGTACTTC. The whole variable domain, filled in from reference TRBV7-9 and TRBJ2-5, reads DTGVSQNPRHKITKRGQNVTFRCDPISEHNRLYWYRQTLGQGPEFLTYFQNEAQLEKSRLLSDRFSAERPKGSFSTLEIQRTEQGDSAMYLCASTIVQGETQYFGPGTRLLVL.

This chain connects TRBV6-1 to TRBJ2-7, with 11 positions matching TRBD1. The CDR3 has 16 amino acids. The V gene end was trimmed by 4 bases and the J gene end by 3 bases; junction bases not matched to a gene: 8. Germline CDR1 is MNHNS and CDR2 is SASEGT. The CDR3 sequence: CASSGGGDRGGYEQYF. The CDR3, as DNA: TGTGCCAGCAGTGGAGGAGGGGACAGGGGGGGCTACGAGCAGTACTTC.

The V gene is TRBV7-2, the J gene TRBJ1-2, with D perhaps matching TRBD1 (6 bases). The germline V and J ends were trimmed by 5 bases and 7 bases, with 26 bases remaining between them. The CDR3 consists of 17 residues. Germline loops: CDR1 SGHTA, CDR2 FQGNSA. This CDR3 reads CASSLYQRQGRGSGYTF. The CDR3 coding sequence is TGTGCCAGCAGCCTATACCAACGCCAGGGGAGGGGTTCTGGCTACACCTTC.

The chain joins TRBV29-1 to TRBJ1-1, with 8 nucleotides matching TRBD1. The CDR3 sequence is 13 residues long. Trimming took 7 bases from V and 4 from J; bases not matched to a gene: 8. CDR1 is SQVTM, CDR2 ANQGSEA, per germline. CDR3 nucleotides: TGCAGCGGCCGGGGACAGGAGAGCACTGAAGCTTTCTTT. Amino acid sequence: CSGRGQESTEAFF. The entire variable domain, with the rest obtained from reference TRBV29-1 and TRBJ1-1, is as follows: SAVISQKPSRDICQRGTSLTIQCQVDSQVTMMFWYRQQPGQSLTLIATANQGSEATYESGFVIDKFPISRPNLTFSTLTVSNMSPEDSSIYLCSGRGQESTEAFFGQGTRLTVV.

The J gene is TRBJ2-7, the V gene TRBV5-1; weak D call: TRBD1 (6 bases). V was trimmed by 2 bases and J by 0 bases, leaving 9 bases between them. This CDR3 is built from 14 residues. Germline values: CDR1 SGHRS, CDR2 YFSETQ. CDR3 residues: CASSLGQTSYEQYF. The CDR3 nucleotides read TGCGCCAGCAGCTTAGGACAGACCTCCTACGAGCAGTACTTC.

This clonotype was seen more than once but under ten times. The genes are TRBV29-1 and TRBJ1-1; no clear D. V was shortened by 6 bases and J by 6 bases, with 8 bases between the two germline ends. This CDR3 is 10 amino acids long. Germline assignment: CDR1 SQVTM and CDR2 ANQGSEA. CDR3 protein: CSVPGPEAFF. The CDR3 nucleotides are TGCAGCGTCCCCGGACCTGAAGCTTTCTTT.